This TCR beta chain was recorded in a study of beta chain features in type 1 diabetes. This clone was seen many times. All of the isolated RNA was reverse transcribed, so expressed TCRB transcripts were sequenced. About 3.7 million reads, on average, came from each naive, central memory and regulatory T cell sample. Using immunoSEQ multiplex PCR, the repertoire was profiled, and TCRdb retains in-frame clones only, with some absent. In the table there are roughly 130,000 clones, around 8.7% of which are singletons. CDR3 size: 12 residues. Germline V gives CDR1 GTSNPN, CDR2 SVGIG (reference sequence). V gave up 8 bases and J gave up 4 bases, with 14 bases separating them.

This chain links TRBV30 with TRBJ2-5; D is perhaps TRBD2 (6 bases). The material sequenced was central memory CD4+ T cells from blood. This receptor was identified in a man younger than 35 in good health. In nucleotides, the CDR3 is TGTGCCAGTGCCTTGGGGGGAGAGACCCAGTACTTC. It encodes CASALGGETQYF.